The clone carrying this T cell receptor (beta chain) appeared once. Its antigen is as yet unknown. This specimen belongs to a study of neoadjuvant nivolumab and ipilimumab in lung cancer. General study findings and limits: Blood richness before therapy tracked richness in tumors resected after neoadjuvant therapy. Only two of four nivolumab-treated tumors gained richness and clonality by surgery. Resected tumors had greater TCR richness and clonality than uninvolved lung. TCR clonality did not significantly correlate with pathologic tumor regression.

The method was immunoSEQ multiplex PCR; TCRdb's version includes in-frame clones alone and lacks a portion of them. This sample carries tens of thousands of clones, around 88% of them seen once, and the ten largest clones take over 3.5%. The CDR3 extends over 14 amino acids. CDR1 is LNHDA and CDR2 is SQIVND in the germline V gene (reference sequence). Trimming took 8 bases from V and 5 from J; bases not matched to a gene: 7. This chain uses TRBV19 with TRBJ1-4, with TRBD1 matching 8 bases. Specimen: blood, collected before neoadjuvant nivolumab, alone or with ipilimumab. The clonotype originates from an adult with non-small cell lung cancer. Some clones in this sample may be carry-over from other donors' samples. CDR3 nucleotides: TGTGCCAGTCGGACAGGGATGCCGAATGAAAAACTGTTTTTT. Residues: CASRTGMPNEKLFF.